This TCR beta chain was sequenced during a study of CD8+ T cells in alopecia areata (dated by TCRdb to the late 2010s). Notes on the research overall: The treated patients, all with moderate-to-severe alopecia areata, were enrolled in an open-label pilot trial of oral tofacitinib given at 5 to 10 mg twice daily. Tofacitinib was given for 6 to 18 months, followed by 6 months of follow-up off drug to assess delayed response and recurrence. In both human patients and the C3H/HeJ mouse model, the study applied high-throughput TCRbeta sequencing to look at T cell clonal expansion in alopecia areata. Human TCRbeta sequencing covered scalp tissue and sorted CD4+ and CD8+ peripheral blood T cells from patchy and totalis/universalis alopecia areata patients and healthy controls. Biopsies were taken from tofacitinib-treated patients at baseline and again at 4 and 24 weeks into treatment, and several of those patients also had a later scalp biopsy. Scalp clonality was compared among normal scalp (n=4), patchy alopecia areata scalp (n=8), and alopecia totalis/universalis scalp (n=8). RNA came from the PAXgene miRNA kit for fixed scalp, the miRNeasy kit for PBMCs, and the RNeasy kit for mouse skin. TCRbeta CDR3 regions were amplified by immunoSEQ multiplex PCR using 35 Vbeta forward and 13 Jbeta reverse primers. Broader findings and caveats from the paper: TCR sequences shared between patients were less clear than in mice, possibly partly because of HLA diversity in the patient population. Resident alphabeta T cells in normal human skin are also sequenced, complicating scalp TCR repertoire analysis, unlike mouse skin dominated by gammadelta T cells. Compared with normal scalp, lesional scalp had higher clonality and more expanded CD8+ clones, particularly in alopecia totalis/universalis, a pattern that suggests antigenic drive.

V is pared back by 5 bases and J by 5 bases, with 13 bases lying between the germline termini. In the germline V gene, CDR1 corresponds to SQVTM and CDR2 to ANQGSEA. There are 13 amino acids in the CDR3, from cysteine to phenylalanine inclusive. The entry retains the CDR3 DNA only, 39 bases that are in frame from base 1. From alopecia areata patients, peripheral blood was collected along with lesional scalp punch biopsies. PBMCs were isolated by density centrifugation and stained for CD3, CD4 and CD8, after which CD4+ and CD8+ T cells were sorted on a FACSAria. On this clone itself: Its binding antigen is unknown. Base qualities are missing; no much larger clone stands one base away.

The receptor library was made with the immunoSEQ multiplex PCR assay. To provide template for TCR sequencing, every sample had RNA extracted and reverse transcribed into cDNA. First-strand cDNA was synthesized with SuperScript III using a 2:1 mix of oligo-dT and random hexamers. Amplification bias was assessed with a synthetic immune receptor repertoire, and residual bias was removed computationally. The paper's data handling went like this. Raw reads were preprocessed to remove errors, and CDR3 was defined by IMGT conventions from the conserved cysteine to phenylalanine. Clonality was calculated as 1 minus Shannon entropy normalized by log2 of the number of productive unique TCRs. Whether scalp clones were CD4 or CD8 was inferred by matching scalp TCRbeta sequences against CD4 and CD8 repertoires sorted from blood. What TCRdb holds here is the immuneACCESS table cut down to in-frame rearrangements. Part of the clones is not present; checked against another copy, under half of the missing clones reflect an unresolved V gene, and the others are unexplained. Clonal size and the V and J genes are those of that table, whereas D and trimming came from the DNA. Within this sample are about 150,000 clones, with roughly 50% of them counted one time only. Approximately 6.6% of the sample is held by the ten biggest clonotypes.

Specimen: CD4+ T cells sorted from blood. The chain is encoded by TRBV29-1 joined to TRBJ1-5; too little of a D gene remains to name it. This clonotype was obtained from a human donor with alopecia areata. The CDR3 has the sequence CSVSGSVYQPQHF. The DNA sequence reads TGCAGCGTTTCGGGGAGCGTGTATCAGCCCCAGCATTTT.